What follows are 8 T cell receptor beta chains derived from one specimen sequenced in a study of Ad26.COV2.S vaccination and SARS-CoV-2 variants. This table comes from immunoSEQ multiplex PCR, and its TCRdb copy is limited to in-frame clones, with some not included. The data hold about 350,000 clones, with around 89% observed a single time. Regarding treatment: some 20 received Ad26.COV2.S at low or high dose, single or two shots; a few received placebo; per-sample allocation not given. Day 63 following the first vaccine or placebo injection was when the samples were taken. The starting material was peripheral blood, obtained in a trial of Ad26.COV2.S vaccine versus placebo. Receptors were obtained from a person aged 18-65 years who received the Ad26.COV2.S COVID-19 vaccine or a placebo.

The J gene is TRBJ1-6, the V gene TRBV6-2 or TRBV6-3; a weak D match, TRBD1 (6 bases). The CDR3 loop spans 15 amino acids. V was trimmed by 0 bases and J by 7 bases, leaving 10 bases between them. Germline V gene sequence: CDR1 MNHEY, CDR2 SVGEGT. This chain's CDR3 is CASSYSRGFNSPLHF. Here the CDR3 DNA reads TGTGCCAGCAGTTACTCAAGGGGGTTCAATTCACCCCTCCACTTT.

The chain carries TRBV24-1 and TRBJ2-3; TRBD2 agrees at 9 bases. Germline CDR1 reads KGHDR; CDR2 reads SFDVKD. V gave up 3 bases and J gave up 1 base; unmatched junction bases: 16. The CDR3 contains 20 residues. The CDR3 is CATSDPISQREASGTDTQYF. The CDR3 DNA reads TGTGCCACCAGTGATCCCATTAGCCAGCGGGAGGCCTCCGGCACAGATACGCAGTATTTT.

The chain links TRBV28 to TRBJ1-5; possible D gene TRBD1, 5 bases. Trimming shortened V by 7 bases and J by 7 bases, and 11 bases separated the two germline ends. The germline gives CDR1 MDHEN, CDR2 SYDVKM. The CDR3 length is 12 residues. The CDR3 is CASTYGDQPQHF. The CDR3 bases are TGTGCCAGCACCTACGGGGACCAGCCCCAGCATTTT.

Only a few counts were recorded for this clone. The chain is built from TRBV9 and TRBJ2-1, with D possibly matching TRBD2 (5 bases). Per germline, CDR1 SGDLS and CDR2 YYNGEE. Between the trimmed V and J ends, which lost 0 bases and 9 bases, there was a span of 16 bases. The CDR3 contains 15 residues. DNA for the CDR3: TGTGCCAGCAGCGTAGACGTCGACGGAGAGGGTGAGCAGTTCTTC. Its translation is CASSVDVDGEGEQFF.

The genes are TRBV4-1 and TRBJ1-5; 8 bases are a match to TRBD1. The CDR3 totals 17 residues. Looked up from germline, CDR1 is MGHRA and CDR2 is YSYEKL. Trimming removed 0 bases from V and 3 bases from J; junction bases left unmatched: 7. For the CDR3, the DNA is TGCGCCAGCAGCCAAGATTGGTCCAGGGGGCTCAATCAGCCCCAGCATTTT. Amino acids: CASSQDWSRGLNQPQHF.

In DNA form, the CDR3 reads TGTGCCAGCAGCTTGGCCCAGGGTTACGAGCAGTACTTC. It translates to CASSLAQGYEQYF. This chain joins TRBV5-4 and TRBJ2-7; possible D gene TRBD1, 5 bases. Germline V gene sequence: CDR1 SGHNT, CDR2 YYREEE (reference sequence). Trimming left V 0 bases short and J 4 bases short, with 8 bases between. CDR3 size: 13 residues.

V is TRBV3-1 (or the pseudogene TRBV3-2) and J is TRBJ2-7, with D perhaps TRBD1 (6 bases). The CDR3 totals 12 residues. Trimming stripped 1 base from V and 7 bases from J, with 8 bases between. Germline assignment: CDR1 LGHDT and CDR2 YNNKEL (reference sequence). The CDR3 reads CASSQVDREQYF. The CDR3 DNA is TGTGCCAGCAGCCAAGTAGACAGGGAGCAGTACTTC.

V gene TRBV7-2 combines with J gene TRBJ1-2; TRBD1 might be the D (6 bases). The CDR3 has 15 amino acids. The germline V and J ends were trimmed by 1 base and 2 bases, with 11 bases remaining between them. Germline CDR1 reads SGHTA; CDR2 reads FQGNSA. This CDR3 reads CASSLERGGNYGYTF. CDR3 nucleotides: TGTGCCAGCAGCTTAGAGCGAGGGGGGAACTATGGCTACACCTTC.